This entry concerns a single TCR beta chain. Its antigen remains unknown. Relative to the germline gene, one junction end is altered; a read error may explain this. This record belongs to a study of cytomegalovirus exposure and HLA in healthy donors. 60 Vbeta and 13 Jbeta primers were used in PCR. TCRdb's copy holds only in-frame clones and misses some; the assay was immunoSEQ multiplex PCR. The sample holds under 150,000 clones, 82% seen once. Germline V lookup: CDR1 SGHTA, CDR2 FQGNSA. This CDR3 has 13 residues. Overall study results and limits: It was only CMV serostatus that was available as immune exposure information.

Specimen: PBMCs. The TCR sequence derives from a male donor in good health and CMV-seronegative. This sequence joins TRBV7-2 and TRBJ1-2; no reliable D call. CDR3 coding DNA: TGTGCCAGCAGCTTAGGGGCCCTCTATGACTACACCTTC. Translating gives CASSLGALYDYTF. The whole variable domain, remainder taken from reference TRBV7-2 and TRBJ1-2, is GAGVSQSPSNKVTEKGKDVELRCDPISGHTALYWYRQSLGQGLEFLIYFQGNSAPDKSGLPSDRFSAERTGGSVSTLTIQRTQQEDSAVYLCASSLGALYDYTFGSGTRLTVV.